This paragraph reports one TCR beta chain. Its antigen is unknown. Indicated treatment: oral pan-JAK inhibitor, 5-10 mg twice daily. Individuals with alopecia areata gave both lesional scalp punch biopsies and peripheral blood for collection. The data are from a study of CD8+ T cells in alopecia areata. Study background: Twice a day, 5 to 10 mg of oral tofacitinib was administered to treated patients.

Study-wide results and limits: Normal-skin resident alphabeta T cells also appear among scalp sample sequences. Tofacitinib yielded significantly lower scalp clonality and fewer expanded CD8+ clones among the top 100.

Following extraction, RNA underwent reverse transcription to cDNA, which served as the sequencing template. TCRdb keeps only in-frame clones here, not all; method: immunoSEQ multiplex PCR. Of a few hundred thousand clones in the sample, 50% to 70% are singletons; the top ten hold roughly 1.5%. CDR1 and CDR2 from the germline V gene are MNHEY and SVGAGI. The CDR3 extends over 13 amino acids. Trimming stripped 3 bases from V and 8 bases from J, with 13 bases between. This receptor was taken from a human donor with alopecia areata. This chain connects TRBV6-5 to TRBJ1-2; D uncertain. Source: CD4+ T cells sorted from blood, taken at week 4, from a patient treated with tofacitinib. CDR3 protein: CASSYGDKAGYTF. DNA for the CDR3: TGTGCCAGCAGTTATGGAGACAAGGCGGGCTACACCTTC.